This T cell receptor beta chain was profiled in a study of shared clonotypes between healthy human individuals. Whole-study findings and limits: Sharing across a handful of donors was seen in approximately 5.2% of naive CD4 clonotypes. Across subsets, estimated richness was generally greater for naive than for memory populations.

Germline-derived CDR1 and CDR2 are MNHEY and SVGAGI. CDR3 length equals 15 residues. Trimming shortened V by 6 bases and J by 2 bases, and 16 bases separated the two germline ends. Measured with immunoSEQ multiplex PCR; TCRdb has only the in-frame clones, and not every one. The sample carries roughly 2.5 million clones, roughly nine tenths recorded once. Turning to this clone: The antigen remains undetermined.

This clonotype originated in a man aged 18 to 29 in good health. Sequencing used naive CD4+ T cells sorted from blood. The subset denotes: CD45RA+ positively selected. The chain has TRBV6-5 and TRBJ1-2, with a tentative D call TRBD1 (5 bases). Here the CDR3 DNA reads TGTGCCAGCAGGACCCTAAGCGGGGCGAACTATGGCTACACCTTC. Translating gives CASRTLSGANYGYTF.